This T cell receptor beta chain was retrieved from a study of OX40 agonist ivuxolimab in advanced cancers. A note on the overall study: Ivuxolimab was an agonistic, fully human IgG2 monoclonal antibody directed against OX40 (CD134), a costimulatory receptor. Intravenous ivuxolimab was administered to patients every 2 weeks at six dose levels: 0.01, 0.1, 0.3, 1.5, 3 and 10 mg/kg. Of the roughly 51 patients in dose escalation, about 20 had hepatocellular carcinoma, some 15 had melanoma, 9 had renal cell carcinoma and 9 had head and neck cancer. In the dose-escalation cohort, 70% to 90% of patients were male, and the mean age was 60 years with a range of about 20 to 80. Prior anti-PD-1, anti-PD-L1 or anti-CTLA-4 therapy was permitted, and checkpoint inhibitors had been received by about 36% of dose-escalation patients. Three dose-escalation patients achieved partial responses, one with hepatocellular carcinoma and two with cutaneous melanoma. Peripheral TCRbeta sequencing was intended to test whether TCR sequence diversity was altered and clonal T-cell expansion was caused by ivuxolimab. The paper covers the monotherapy dose-escalation part of the phase I ivuxolimab trial, which included N ≈ 57 patients.

About this clone: The clone's antigen remains unknown. It has no much larger one-base neighbor in the sample; base qualities were not kept.

Overall study results and their limits: Low levels of normalized T-cell clonal expansion were also shown by some nonresponding patients. After ivuxolimab, expanded clones were on average more numerous among CD8+ T cells than among CD4+ T cells. In partial responders in the 0.1-3.0 mg/kg groups, normalized peripheral clonal expansion was found to be among the lowest, especially among CD8+ T cells. Antigen specificity was not determined for the clonally expanded peripheral T cells. At doses of 0.1 to 3.0 mg/kg, clonal expansion of both CD4+ and CD8+ T cells in blood was seen between baseline and week 6.

The trial excluded patients who had a history of autoimmune disease or were on systemic immunosuppression. Peripheral blood for TCR sequencing was drawn from every dose cohort at baseline, at cycle 4 day 1 and at cycle 7 day 1. Samples were obtained from an open-label, multicenter, first-in-human phase I dose-escalation trial of ivuxolimab. The trial enrolled adults with locally advanced or metastatic head and neck squamous cell, hepatocellular, melanoma or renal cell carcinoma. Before TCR sequencing, CD4+ and CD8+ T cells were separately sorted from peripheral blood. The CDR3 measures 14 amino acids from cysteine to phenylalanine. Just CDR3 DNA is preserved here, 42 bases in frame from base 1. The germline V gene provides CDR1 MNHNS and CDR2 SASEGT. The junction shows trimming of 4 bases on V and 3 bases on J, and the gene matches do not reach 5 bases of it. Genomic DNA was extracted from sorted cells for sequencing of the TCRbeta CDR3 region. TCRbeta CDR3 regions were sequenced using the immunoSEQ Assay. TCRdb re-hosts the immuneACCESS table, in-frame sequences only. Its copies lack some clones; in the studies checked, an unresolved V gene accounts for under half of them, and the cause for the rest is not known. The sample table contains tens of thousands of clones; only one count was recorded for about 85% of them. The ten largest clones take up roughly 39% of the sample.

The source material was CD4+ or CD8+ T cells sorted from blood, sampled in a trial of the OX40 agonist ivuxolimab. This receptor was obtained from an adult with an advanced solid tumor such as melanoma, head and neck, liver or kidney cancer. The chain couples TRBV6-1 to TRBJ1-1; the junction holds 7 bases that match TRBD1. The nucleotide sequence reads TGTGCCAGCAGTGCGACAGGGATTTACACTGAAGCTTTCTTT. Its product reads: CASSATGIYTEAFF.